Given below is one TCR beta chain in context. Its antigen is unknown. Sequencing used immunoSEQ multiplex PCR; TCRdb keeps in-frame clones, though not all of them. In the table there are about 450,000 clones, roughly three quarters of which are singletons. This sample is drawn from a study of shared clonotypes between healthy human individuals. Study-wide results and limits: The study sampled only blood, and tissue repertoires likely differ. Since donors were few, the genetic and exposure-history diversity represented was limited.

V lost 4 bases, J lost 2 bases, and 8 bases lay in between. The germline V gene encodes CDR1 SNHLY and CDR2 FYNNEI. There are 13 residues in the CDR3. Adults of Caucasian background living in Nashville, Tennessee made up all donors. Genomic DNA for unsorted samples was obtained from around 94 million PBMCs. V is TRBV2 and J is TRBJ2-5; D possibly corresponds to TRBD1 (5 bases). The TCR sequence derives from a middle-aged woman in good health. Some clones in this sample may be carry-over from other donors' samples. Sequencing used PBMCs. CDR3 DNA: TGTGCCAGCAGTGCCGACAGTCAAGAGACCCAGTACTTC. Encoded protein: CASSADSQETQYF.